The source of this T cell receptor (beta chain) is a study of blood T cell repertoires in COVID-19. Study in general: Acute and convalescent COVID-19 samples came from the United States, Italy and Spain. Nucleic acid was either cDNA or gDNA, and it came from T cells, B-cell-depleted T cells, or PBMCs.

In the original analysis: By means of reference gene primer amplification, nucleated cell counts were estimated. Measured with immunoSEQ multiplex PCR; TCRdb has only the in-frame clones, and not every one. Clone size and V and J calls were adopted from that table, with D and trimming inferred from the DNA. The sample shows around 180,000 clones, around 86% of them seen only once. The length of the CDR3 is 14 residues. Germline loops: CDR1 SEHNR, CDR2 FQNEAQ (reference sequence). J lost 7 bases, V lost 4 bases, and 6 bases had no gene match. This clone showed up just once. This clonotype was obtained from a woman aged 25 to 39 with active or convalescent COVID-19. Sequencing used peripheral blood. The rearrangement joins TRBV7-9 to TRBJ1-2; 10 bases are a match to TRBD1. CDR3 nucleotides: TGTGCCAGCAGCTCAGAGACAGGGGGCTCTGGCTACACCTTC. It codes for CASSSETGGSGYTF.